This T cell receptor (beta chain) was identified in a study of CD4 and CD8 cells across lung adenocarcinoma regions. MiXCR, run by TCRdb on the PCR reads, gives a single entry per CDR3 protein. The table has about 20,000 distinct CDR3 sequences, approximately 52% seen once. The germline V gene encodes CDR1 LGHNA and CDR2 YNFKEQ. The CDR3 extends over 18 amino acids. Trimming took 0 bases from V and 7 from J, leaving 22 bases between them. Samples came from patients with localized non-small cell lung adenocarcinoma. The sequence was obtained from a female donor with lung adenocarcinoma. The CD4 and CD8 labels of this study may be unreliable. The rearrangement links TRBV4-2 to TRBJ2-1; possibly TRBD2 for D (6 bases). Material for sequencing was CD8+ T cells from the center of a lung tumor. This CDR3 reads CASSQDPRGIAPWNEQFF. CDR3 in DNA: TGTGCCAGCAGCCAAGATCCCCGGGGGATAGCGCCCTGGAATGAGCAGTTCTTC.